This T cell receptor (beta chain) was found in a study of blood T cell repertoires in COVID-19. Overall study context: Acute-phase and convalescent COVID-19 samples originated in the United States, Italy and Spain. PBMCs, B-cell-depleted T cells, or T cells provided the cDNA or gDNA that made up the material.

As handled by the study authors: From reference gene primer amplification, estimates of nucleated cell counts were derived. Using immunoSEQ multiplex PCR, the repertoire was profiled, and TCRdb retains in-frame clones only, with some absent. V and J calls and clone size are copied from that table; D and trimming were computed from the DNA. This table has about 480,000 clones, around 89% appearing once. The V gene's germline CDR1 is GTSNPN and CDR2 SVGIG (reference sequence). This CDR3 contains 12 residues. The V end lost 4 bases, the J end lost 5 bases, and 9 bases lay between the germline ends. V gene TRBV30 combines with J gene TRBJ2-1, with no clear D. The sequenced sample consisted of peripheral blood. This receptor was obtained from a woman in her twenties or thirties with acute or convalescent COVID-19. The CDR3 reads CAWNFLDNEQFF. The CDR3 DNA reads TGTGCCTGGAACTTTCTAGACAATGAGCAGTTCTTC.